This T cell receptor (beta chain) was sequenced for a study of T cell repertoires and HLA-DP antigens. Negative selection yielded untouched CD4+ T cells of average approximately 98% purity. A remark on this clone: What it binds is not known.

The V end lost 5 bases, the J end lost 4 bases, and 12 bases lay between the germline ends. The CDR3 extends over 13 amino acids. CDR1 and CDR2 from the germline V gene are MNHEY and SMNVEV (reference sequence). The PCR primers covered 54 TRBV and 13 TRBJ segments. Sequenced by immunoSEQ multiplex PCR; TCRdb stores in-frame clones only, minus some. The table has approximately 90,000 clones, 86% seen once. Sequenced material: CD4+ T cells from PBMCs. The chain employs TRBV27 and TRBJ2-7, with D possibly matching TRBD2 (5 bases). This TCR came from a man aged 50 to 60 in good health and CMV-seronegative. The CDR3 DNA sequence: TGTGCCAGCAGTCCGGCGGACTGGTACGAGCAGTACTTC. It translates to CASSPADWYEQYF.